The 3 T cell receptor beta chains in this list originate from one sample, sequenced in a study of cytomegalovirus exposure and HLA in healthy donors. The PCR used 60 Vbeta and 13 Jbeta primers. Profiling relied on immunoSEQ multiplex PCR, and the TCRdb table lists in-frame clones only, not all of them. The profile covers about 120,000 clones, with around four fifths appearing a single time and approximately 3.8% taken by the ten largest. Source material: PBMCs. These receptors were obtained from a woman aged 40 to 50 in good health and CMV-seropositive.

This sequence joins TRBV27 and TRBJ2-7; 7 bases align to TRBD2. The CDR3 runs to 18 residues. The J segment lost 5 bases and the V segment lost 2 bases, leaving 18 bases of the junction unmatched. Germline loops: CDR1 MNHEY, CDR2 SMNVEV (reference sequence). CDR3 DNA sequence: TGTGCCAGCAGTTTAAACCCCGTGGGGAGGGGAAGTGTACACGAGCAGTACTTC. Protein sequence: CASSLNPVGRGSVHEQYF.

This CDR3 reads CASSDQGPYNEQFF. The DNA of the CDR3 is TGTGCCAGCAGTGACCAGGGGCCCTACAATGAGCAGTTCTTC. This chain joins TRBV6-1 and TRBJ2-1; weak D call: TRBD1 (6 bases). Germline CDR1 MNHNS, CDR2 SASEGT. V lost 3 bases, J lost 2 bases, and 8 bases lay in between. The CDR3 contains 14 residues.

This clone was observed a single time. The chain is built from TRBV15 and TRBJ2-1; 12 nucleotides line up with TRBD2. J lost 8 bases, V lost 6 bases, and 5 bases had no gene match. Germline V lookup: CDR1 LNHNV, CDR2 YYDKDF (reference sequence). The CDR3 runs to 14 residues. In nucleotides, the CDR3 is TGTGCCACCAGGTCACTAGCGGGAGGCCATGAGCAGTTCTTC. It translates to CATRSLAGGHEQFF.